This entry lists 11 T cell receptor beta chains sequenced from one sample in a study of cytomegalovirus exposure and HLA in healthy donors. PCR involved 60 Vbeta and 13 Jbeta primers. Method: immunoSEQ multiplex PCR; TCRdb's copy keeps in-frame clones and lacks some. Of approximately 61,000 clones in the sample, under 85% are singletons; the top ten hold roughly 47%. Source material: PBMCs. These receptors originate from a man in his fifties in good health and CMV-seropositive.

V usage is TRBV11-3 and J usage is TRBJ2-2; possibly TRBD1 for D (5 bases). CDR1 is SGHNT, CDR2 YENEEA, per germline. This CDR3 comprises 16 residues. V was cut by 3 bases and J by 1 base, with 12 bases left in between. Here the CDR3 reads CASSLGLVMNTGELFF. CDR3 coding DNA: TGTGCCAGCAGCTTGGGGCTAGTGATGAACACCGGGGAGCTGTTTTTT.

This chain joins TRBV6-5 and TRBJ1-1; D perhaps matches TRBD1 (6 bases). Germline V CDR1 and CDR2: MNHEY, SVGAGI. This CDR3 is 14 amino acids long. The V end lost 4 bases, the J end lost 1 base, and 10 bases lay between the germline ends. CDR3 sequence (DNA): TGTGCCAGCAGTTTACAGGGCTCGAACACTGAAGCTTTCTTT. Encoded protein: CASSLQGSNTEAFF.

This clone appeared once. V and J are TRBV6-1 and TRBJ1-1; 9 positions match TRBD1. The V and J ends lost 3 bases and 4 bases, in that order; junction bases with no gene match: 6. The germline CDR1 and CDR2 sequences are MNHNS and SASEGT. The CDR3 runs to 15 residues. CDR3 in DNA: TGTGCCAGCAGTGATGACAGGGGGTGGGGCACTGAAGCTTTCTTT. Translation: CASSDDRGWGTEAFF.

The V call is TRBV6-4, the J call TRBJ2-2; D is perhaps TRBD2 (6 bases). The CDR3 totals 14 residues. Germline V gives CDR1 MRHNA, CDR2 SNTAGT. With 6 bases removed from V and 3 bases from J, the gap between germline ends came to 11 bases. Here the CDR3 DNA reads TGTGCCAGCAGGGGGGACTGGGACACCGGGGAGCTGTTTTTT. Translated, it gives CASRGDWDTGELFF.

This chain's CDR3 is CASSYNRVLNTEAFF. CDR3 DNA: TGTGCCAGCAGCTACAACAGGGTATTGAACACTGAAGCTTTCTTT. The rearrangement joins TRBV7-9 to TRBJ1-1; a possible D gene is TRBD1 (6 bases). V lost 4 bases and J lost 0, with 12 bases in between. This CDR3 has 15 amino acids. CDR1 is SEHNR, CDR2 FQNEAQ, per germline (reference sequence). Variable domain in full (rest from reference TRBV7-9 and TRBJ1-1): DTGVSQNPRHKITKRGQNVTFRCDPISEHNRLYWYRQTLGQGPEFLTYFQNEAQLEKSRLLSDRFSAERPKGSFSTLEIQRTEQGDSAMYLCASSYNRVLNTEAFFGQGTRLTVV.

This clone was recorded only once. The rearrangement joins TRBV19 to TRBJ2-3; TRBD1 aligns across 7 bases. The germline CDR1 and CDR2 sequences are LNHDA and SQIVND (reference sequence). The CDR3 consists of 15 residues. The V segment lost 4 bases and the J segment 3 bases; nucleotides outside the gene matches: 7. CDR3 sequence (DNA): TGTGCCAGTAGTACAAGACAGGGATCGACAGATACGCAGTATTTT. It specifies CASSTRQGSTDTQYF.

This clone was recorded once. V gene TRBV25-1 combines with J gene TRBJ2-2; D is possibly TRBD1 (6 bases). CDR1 and CDR2 (germline): MGHDK, SYGVNS. V lost 5 bases and J 3 bases, leaving 16 bases between the germline ends. The CDR3 runs to 16 residues. The CDR3 reads CASSRGSGRHTGELFF. The CDR3 coding sequence is TGTGCCAGCAGTAGGGGGAGCGGCAGACACACCGGGGAGCTGTTTTTT.

The chain employs TRBV11-2 and TRBJ1-1, with unresolved D. V gave up 5 bases and J gave up 6 bases, with 13 bases separating them. This CDR3 spans 13 amino acids. Germline-derived CDR1 and CDR2 are SGHAT and FQNNGV. In nucleotides, the CDR3 is TGTGCCAGCAGCCAACACAATTTCTCTGAAGCTTTCTTT. Protein: CASSQHNFSEAFF.

The gene calls are TRBV18 and TRBJ2-1; D unclear. This CDR3 has 15 amino acids. The V and J ends lost 1 base and 1 base respectively, with 8 bases between them. Germline V gene lookup returns CDR1 KGHSH and CDR2 LQKENI. The chain's CDR3 is CASSPLSASYNEQFF. CDR3 in DNA: TGTGCCAGCTCACCACTGAGCGCATCCTACAATGAGCAGTTCTTC.

The rearrangement uses TRBV4-1 and TRBJ1-3; 7 nucleotides agree with TRBD1. Trimming at V came to 3 bases and at J to 4 bases, leaving 9 bases not matched to a gene. Germline-derived CDR1 and CDR2 are MGHRA and YSYEKL. This CDR3 is built from 16 residues. The CDR3 DNA reads TGCGCCAGCAGCCATAATGACAGGGATGGGGGAAACACCATATATTTT. Translating it yields CASSHNDRDGGNTIYF.

This sequence joins TRBV11-3 and TRBJ2-2; maybe TRBD1 (5 bases). The V and J ends lost 6 bases and 0 bases respectively, with 11 bases between them. Germline V gives CDR1 SGHNT, CDR2 YENEEA. This CDR3 spans 15 amino acids. The CDR3 is CASRADTANTGELFF. CDR3 DNA sequence: TGTGCCAGCAGGGCGGACACCGCGAACACCGGGGAGCTGTTTTTT.